Presented here are 12 T cell receptor beta chains from one specimen sequenced in a study of blood T cell repertoires in COVID-19. Only in-frame clones appear in the TCRdb table, and some are missing; sequencing was by immunoSEQ multiplex PCR. This table has around 420,000 clones, 88% appearing once. Sequencing input: PBMCs or T cells enriched from blood (not recorded which). The receptors come from a middle-aged woman with acute COVID-19.

The V and J genes are TRBV6-6 and TRBJ2-7; the match to TRBD2 covers 8 bases. CDR3 length: 13 amino acids. Trimming cost V 6 bases and J 3 bases; bases outside gene matches: 4. Germline values: CDR1 MNHNY, CDR2 SVGAGI (reference sequence). In DNA form, the CDR3 reads TGTGCCAGCAGGGTAGCGGGGCTCTACGAGCAGTACTTC. It yields the protein CASRVAGLYEQYF.

This clone was recorded only once. The rearrangement links TRBV4-1 to TRBJ2-5; D remains unclear. CDR3 size: 13 residues. The V end lost 4 bases, the J end lost 4 bases, and 10 bases lay between the germline ends. Germline V gene sequence: CDR1 MGHRA, CDR2 YSYEKL. CDR3 protein: CASSRMLGETQYF. The CDR3 region has the DNA TGCGCCAGCAGCCGCATGCTAGGAGAGACCCAGTACTTC.

The J gene is TRBJ2-3, the V gene TRBV9; 9 nucleotides match TRBD2. Germline V gene sequence: CDR1 SGDLS, CDR2 YYNGEE. This CDR3 has 14 amino acids. V trimming: 6 bases; J trimming: 0 bases; junction bases outside the gene matches: 2. CDR3 bases: TGTGCCAGCAAGCGGGGGGTTAGCACAGATACGCAGTATTTT. Translating it yields CASKRGVSTDTQYF.

The J gene is TRBJ2-7, the V gene TRBV7-9; D gene uncertain. The CDR3 contains 14 residues. Germline lookup yields CDR1 SEHNR and CDR2 FQNEAQ (reference sequence). The V end was cut by 1 base, the J end by 5 bases, with 12 bases between. The CDR3 sequence is CASSLVRDIDEQYF. The DNA for the CDR3 is TGTGCCAGCAGCTTAGTACGTGATATAGACGAGCAGTACTTC. The full variable domain, its missing parts supplied by reference TRBV7-9 and TRBJ2-7, is DTGVSQNPRHKITKRGQNVTFRCDPISEHNRLYWYRQTLGQGPEFLTYFQNEAQLEKSRLLSDRFSAERPKGSFSTLEIQRTEQGDSAMYLCASSLVRDIDEQYFGPGTRLTVT.

Details on this clone: One junction end does not reproduce the germline sequence, and a read error may be involved. The rearrangement joins TRBV6-5 to TRBJ1-2, with a weak D call TRBD1 (6 bases). The CDR3 spans 13 residues. Germline lookup yields CDR1 MNHEY and CDR2 SVGAGI. CDR3 amino acids: CASRTGQIYGFDF. DNA of the CDR3: TGTGCCAGCAGGACCGGACAGATATATGGCTTCGACTTC.

The chain couples TRBV11-2 to TRBJ1-2; D perhaps matches TRBD1 (6 bases). This CDR3 is 14 amino acids long. Germline-derived CDR1 and CDR2 are SGHAT and FQNNGV. Deletions cut 4 bases from V and 8 bases from J, with 17 bases between. In DNA, the CDR3 is TGTGCCAGCAGCTCTACGTCAGGGGAAACAGGCTACACCTTC. This encodes CASSSTSGETGYTF.

The V call is TRBV29-1, the J call TRBJ1-1; D is unresolved. Germline V lookup: CDR1 SQVTM, CDR2 ANQGSEA. CDR3 length: 12 amino acids. V lost 3 bases and J 1 base, leaving 6 bases between the germline ends. DNA for the CDR3: TGCAGCGTTGAGGGCAGGAACACTGAAGCTTTCTTT. This codes for CSVEGRNTEAFF.

The chain has TRBV24-1 and TRBJ1-2, with D unresolved. Trimming left V 0 bases short and J 8 bases short, with 15 bases between. CDR1 and CDR2 from the germline V gene are KGHDR and SFDVKD. This CDR3 comprises 15 residues. The CDR3 nucleotides read TGTGCCACCAGTGATTTGCTGTCGGGGATTGAAGGCTACACCTTC. Its protein product is CATSDLLSGIEGYTF.

The rearrangement links TRBV18 to TRBJ2-7; perhaps TRBD1 as D (6 bases). The V end lost 3 bases, the J end lost 6 bases, and 9 bases lay between the germline ends. The CDR3 runs to 12 residues. Germline V gene sequence: CDR1 KGHSH, CDR2 LQKENI. The CDR3 loop is CASSPNRVEQYF. Here the CDR3 DNA reads TGTGCCAGCTCACCGAACAGGGTCGAGCAGTACTTC.

This rearrangement joins TRBV21-1 to TRBJ2-1; TRBD1, the table's D call, lacks a check against the DNA. TRBV21-1 is shown as a pseudogene. This CDR3 contains 16 residues. The CDR3 DNA sequence: TGTGCCAGCAGCCTCTGTTGCAGGGTCGCCTACAATGAGCAGTTCTTC. Its translation is CASSLCCRVAYNEQFF.

This sequence joins TRBV10-1 and TRBJ2-1; weak D call: TRBD2 (7 bases). This CDR3 has 16 amino acids. V lost 0 bases to trimming and J lost 7 bases, with 16 bases between them. Germline-derived CDR1 and CDR2 are WNHNN and SYGVQD (reference sequence). CDR3 nucleotides: TGCGCCAGCAGTGAGTCTGGGGGGGGCGGTCAAAATGAGCAGTTCTTC. Translation gives CASSESGGGGQNEQFF.

This chain links TRBV10-1 with TRBJ2-1, with 9 bases aligning to TRBD1. J gave up 9 bases and V 3 bases, and 6 bases lay outside the gene matches. The CDR3 loop spans 14 amino acids. Germline-derived CDR1 and CDR2 are WNHNN and SYGVQD (reference sequence). In DNA form, the CDR3 reads TGCGCCAGCAGTGACCCCGGGACAGGGTTTGAGCAGTTCTTC. This gives the protein CASSDPGTGFEQFF.